The next 17 T cell receptor beta chains were all read from a single sample in a study of beta chain features in type 1 diabetes (dated by TCRdb to 2017 to 2018). Libraries were constructed by the immunoSEQ multiplex PCR assay. All of the isolated RNA was reverse transcribed with the High Capacity cDNA Reverse Transcription Kit, so expressed TCRB transcripts were sequenced. In TCRdb, the immuneACCESS table is reduced to in-frame sequences with V and J assigned. These tables do not hold every clone; where another copy was compared, an unresolved V gene accounts for under half, and the others remain unexplained. The sample table records about 620,000 clones; around 15% of these occur just once. Of the sample, approximately 0.099% falls within the top ten clones. The specimen was naive CD4+ T cells from blood. Interpreted using the paper, the cell subset or site label stands for: true naive CD4+ T cells. The receptors derive from a man aged 18-30 years in good health.

V and J are TRBV7-2 and TRBJ2-5; D gene uncertain. Trimming pared 5 bases from V and 5 bases from J, leaving 9 bases between. This CDR3 comprises 12 residues. The germline CDR1 and CDR2 sequences are SGHTA and FQGNSA. DNA of the CDR3: TGTGCCAGCAGCCCGAGGAAGGAGACCCAGTACTTC. This encodes CASSPRKETQYF.

A few counts support this clone. The CDR3: CASSKIEPQGEKLFF. The DNA for the CDR3 is TGTGCCAGCAGCAAAATTGAGCCACAGGGGGAAAAACTGTTTTTT. V usage is TRBV21-1 and J usage is TRBJ1-4; whether TRBD1, the table's D call, matches the DNA was not checked. TRBV21-1 is a pseudogene locus. The CDR3 covers 15 residues.

There are a few counts of this clone. This chain uses TRBV4-1 with TRBJ2-7, with TRBD1 identical over 7 bases. CDR3 length: 18 residues. Trimming took 4 bases from V and 0 from J; bases not matched to a gene: 15. Germline CDR1 MGHRA, CDR2 YSYEKL. The CDR3: CASSLRFRDSWSSYEQYF. The DNA for the CDR3 is TGCGCCAGCAGCCTACGGTTCCGGGACAGCTGGAGCTCCTACGAGCAGTACTTC.

In regard to this clone: A read error may produce the germline difference seen at one junction end. J is TRBJ2-7 and V is TRBV29-1; possible D gene TRBD1, 6 bases. The germline CDR1 and CDR2 sequences are SQVTM and ANQGSEA. The CDR3 length is 11 residues. CDR3 region: CSPKRCGQKHF. In DNA, the CDR3 is TGCAGCCCAAAGAGGTGCGGACAGAAACACTTC.

This chain links TRBV5-1 with TRBJ2-1; TRBD2 matches at 13 bases. CDR1 and CDR2 from the germline V gene are SGHRS and YFSETQ. Trimming at V came to 3 bases and at J to 10 bases, leaving 7 bases not matched to a gene. The CDR3 sequence is 15 residues long. In nucleotides, the CDR3 is TGCGCCAGCAGCTCCCGACTAGCGGGAGGCCGGGAGCAGTTCTTC. Its translation: CASSSRLAGGREQFF.

The chain has TRBV19 and TRBJ2-6; D is possibly TRBD1 (5 bases). The V gene lost 7 bases and the J gene lost 0 bases, with 13 bases spanning the gap. This CDR3 region has 16 residues. Germline CDR1 is LNHDA and CDR2 is SQIVND (reference sequence). CDR3 in amino acids: CASTDSIISGANVLTF. CDR3 nucleotides: TGTGCCAGTACAGACAGCATCATCTCTGGGGCCAACGTCCTGACTTTC.

The rearrangement joins TRBV28 to TRBJ2-7, with D perhaps matching TRBD1 (5 bases). Trimming shortened V by 4 bases and J by 3 bases, and 16 bases separated the two germline ends. Looked up from germline, CDR1 is MDHEN and CDR2 is SYDVKM. This CDR3 region has 15 residues. CDR3 protein: CASSSPTPQGYEQYF. The DNA for the CDR3 is TGTGCCAGCAGTTCCCCGACCCCCCAGGGCTACGAGCAGTACTTC.

This rearrangement joins TRBV7-2 to TRBJ2-7, with 7 nucleotides matching TRBD2. CDR3 length equals 13 residues. The V gene end was trimmed by 3 bases and the J gene end by 4 bases; junction bases not matched to a gene: 3. Germline V gene lookup returns CDR1 SGHTA and CDR2 FQGNSA. The CDR3 region is CASSFLGGYEQYF. CDR3 sequence (DNA): TGTGCCAGCAGCTTCTTGGGAGGGTACGAGCAGTACTTC.

This clone turned up a few times. The chain couples TRBV25-1 to TRBJ2-1, with D perhaps matching TRBD1 (5 bases). The CDR3 is 16 residues long. V lost 4 bases to trimming and J lost 5 bases, with 18 bases between them. Germline V lookup: CDR1 MGHDK, CDR2 SYGVNS. DNA of the CDR3: TGTGCCAGCAGTGGCCTCAGGGTCTATGCTAACAATGAGCAGTTCTTC. The encoded protein is CASSGLRVYANNEQFF.

The chain links TRBV9 to TRBJ1-6, with D tentatively TRBD1 (6 bases). The CDR3 is 15 amino acids. The V and J ends lost 1 base and 7 bases respectively, with 12 bases between them. Germline V CDR1 and CDR2: SGDLS, YYNGEE. The CDR3 DNA reads TGTGCCAGCAGCGTAAAAGCAGGGGTCAATTCACCCCTCCACTTT. Translation: CASSVKAGVNSPLHF.

This clone has a handful of counts. Other DNA sequences in the sample encode the same CDR3. The chain recombines TRBV28 with TRBJ2-7; tentatively, D is TRBD1 or TRBD2 (5 bases each). Trimming removed 8 bases from V and 1 base from J, with 6 bases in between. The CDR3 extends over 11 amino acids. Germline CDR1 MDHEN, CDR2 SYDVKM. CDR3 loop: CASGGSYEQYF. CDR3 bases: TGTGCCAGCGGGGGTTCCTACGAGCAGTACTTC.

The chain joins TRBV9 to TRBJ2-3; 9 bases fit TRBD1. Germline V gene lookup returns CDR1 SGDLS and CDR2 YYNGEE. The CDR3 sequence is 19 residues long. Unmatched junction bases numbered 11, after V lost 0 bases and J lost 0 bases. CDR3 sequence reads: CASSVGPWGTGFSTDTQYF. CDR3 DNA sequence: TGTGCCAGCAGCGTAGGCCCCTGGGGGACAGGGTTCAGCACAGATACGCAGTATTTT.

V is TRBV4-1 and J is TRBJ2-1; 12 bases are shared with TRBD2. The CDR3 contains 15 residues. The germline gives CDR1 MGHRA, CDR2 YSYEKL. J gave up 7 bases and V 4 bases, and 5 bases lay outside the gene matches. CDR3 loop: CASSLLAGGRNEQFF. In DNA form, the CDR3 reads TGCGCCAGCAGCCTACTAGCGGGGGGAAGAAATGAGCAGTTCTTC.

This clone has a handful of counts. V usage is TRBV9 and J usage is TRBJ2-3, with a weak D call TRBD1 (5 bases). Trimming removed 0 bases at V and 1 base at J, with 12 bases between. The CDR3 is 16 residues long. CDR1 and CDR2 from the germline V gene are SGDLS and YYNGEE. As DNA, the CDR3 is TGTGCCAGCAGCGTAGTGGGCAGGGTAGGCACAGATACGCAGTATTTT. Its translation: CASSVVGRVGTDTQYF.

The J gene is TRBJ2-7, the V gene TRBV28; possibly TRBD1 for D (6 bases). Trimming took off 6 bases at V and 2 bases at J, with 17 bases between the two ends. CDR1 and CDR2 (germline): MDHEN, SYDVKM. CDR3 length: 15 amino acids. The CDR3 here is CASSRPGHLPYEQYF. The CDR3 DNA reads TGTGCCAGCAGCAGACCGGGACACCTACCCTACGAGCAGTACTTC.

In its sample, this clone was seen a few times. The J gene is TRBJ1-2, the V gene TRBV7-2, with D perhaps TRBD1 (5 bases). Trimming removed 4 bases at V and 0 bases at J, with 24 bases between. This CDR3 contains 19 residues. Germline assignment: CDR1 SGHTA and CDR2 FQGNSA. CDR3 nucleotide sequence: TGTGCCAGCAGCTCCTATCCCGGGGCAGCCCTAACTGCTAACTATGGCTACACCTTC. This gives the protein CASSSYPGAALTANYGYTF.

This clone appeared a few times. V is TRBV4-2 and J is TRBJ2-2; D is unclear. Trimming shortened V by 1 base and J by 5 bases, and 11 bases separated the two germline ends. Per germline, CDR1 LGHNA and CDR2 YNFKEQ. This CDR3 contains 15 residues. The CDR3, as DNA: TGTGCCAGCAGCCAAGTGACGGTTCGGACCGGGGAGCTGTTTTTT. Its protein product is CASSQVTVRTGELFF.